This is a list of T cell receptor beta chains from one sample in a study of blood T cell repertoires in COVID-19. The assay was immunoSEQ multiplex PCR, and TCRdb's table has in-frame clones only and misses some. The table lists fewer than 350,000 clones, around 90% of them singletons. Specimen: peripheral blood. The origin of the receptors is a man younger than 30 with active or convalescent COVID-19. The CDR3 runs from the conserved cysteine through the conserved F or W. The D gene is left open where the match is weak. Clone size is not always given. Where it is, it says once, few, many or a class for expanded clones.

V,size,D,J,DNA,CDR3
TRBV5-1,-,TRBD1,TRBJ2-1,TGCGCCAGCAGCGGACAGGGGATATCCTACAATGAGCAGTTCTTC,CASSGQGISYNEQFF
TRBV5-1,-,-,TRBJ1-1,TGCGCCAGCAGCTCGGACGGGAAAAACACTGAAGCTTTCTTT,CASSSDGKNTEAFF
TRBV7-2,few,TRBD2,TRBJ2-1,TGTGCCAGCAGCTGGACTAGCGGGGGGGCAGACTACAATGAGCAGTTCTTC,CASSWTSGGADYNEQFF
TRBV19,-,TRBD1,TRBJ2-6,TGTGCCAGTCTCCCCCACCCCGGGACAGGGATCTCTGGGGCCAACGTCCTGACTTTC,CASLPHPGTGISGANVLTF
TRBV9,-,TRBD1,TRBJ1-2,TGTGCCAGCACCCCCCCGACAGGGGCTAACTATGGCTACACCTTC,CASTPPTGANYGYTF
TRBV5-1,few,TRBD1,TRBJ1-5,TGCGCCAGCGGCCCCACAGGGGAGTCTAGCAATCAGCCCCAGCATTTT,CASGPTGESSNQPQHF
TRBV4-1,-,-,TRBJ2-1,TGCGCCAGCAGCCACCCGACAAGGAACAATGAGCAGTTCTTC,CASSHPTRNNEQFF
TRBV5-1,once,-,TRBJ2-5,TGCGCCAGCACCCTTGGCGGGACAGAAGAGACCCAGTACTTC,CASTLGGTEETQYF
TRBV5-3,-,-,TRBJ2-7,TGTGCCAGAAGTTCTAAGACGGACAAATCCTACGAGCAGTACTTC,CARSSKTDKSYEQYF
TRBV12-5,-,-,TRBJ2-1,TGTGCTAGTGGTTTGTCATCCACTCGGTACAATGAGCAGTTCTTC,CASGLSSTRYNEQFF